The 22 T cell receptor beta chains listed next were all sequenced from one sample in a study of healthy donors' naive CD4 and CD8 T cells. A linear amplification protocol produced the TCR libraries from approximately 460 ng of total RNA. TCRdb reanalysed the reads using MiXCR and keeps one entry per CDR3 protein. The sample lists roughly 200,000 distinct CDR3 sequences; around 70% were seen once. Material for sequencing was naive CD4+ and CD8+ T cells sorted from blood, pooled from several donors. These TCRs come from a pool of human donors in good health; the sample pools cells from several healthy donors.

V and J are TRBV19 and TRBJ2-7; D is unclear. The CDR3 length is 15 residues. Deletions cut 3 bases from V and 4 bases from J, with 16 bases between. Germline CDR1 and CDR2: LNHDA and SQIVND (reference sequence). CDR3 sequence (DNA): TGTGCCAGTAGTATTGGTACCCCGTTTACTTACGAGCAGTACTTC. This encodes CASSIGTPFTYEQYF.

This clonotype was observed a handful of times. The chain links TRBV29-1 to TRBJ2-7, with no clear D. The V gene's germline CDR1 is SQVTM and CDR2 ANQGSEA. Deletions cut 4 bases from V and 6 bases from J, with 13 bases between. CDR3 size: 12 residues. The CDR3 sequence: CSVGVSIGEQYF. The CDR3, as DNA: TGCAGCGTTGGTGTTAGCATCGGCGAGCAGTACTTC.

CDR3 bases: TGCAGCGTTGAGGCTGGGACGGGTGAGACCCAGTACTTC. As protein: CSVEAGTGETQYF. The V gene is TRBV29-1, the J gene TRBJ2-5; D might be TRBD1 or TRBD2, each matching 5 bases. This CDR3 is built from 13 residues. Germline V gene sequence: CDR1 SQVTM, CDR2 ANQGSEA. V was clipped by 3 bases and J by 5 bases, with 13 bases between them.

This chain uses TRBV29-1 with TRBJ2-7; a weak D match, TRBD1 (6 bases). Germline V CDR1 and CDR2: SQVTM, ANQGSEA. Trimming removed 6 bases from V and 6 bases from J, with 15 bases in between. The CDR3 extends over 12 amino acids. CDR3 residues: CSVITGFGEQYF. The CDR3 DNA reads as TGCAGCGTCATTACAGGGTTTGGCGAGCAGTACTTC.

V gene TRBV4-2 combines with J gene TRBJ2-5; D gene ambiguous. The germline V and J ends were trimmed by 0 bases and 5 bases, with 10 bases remaining between them. Germline values: CDR1 LGHNA, CDR2 YNFKEQ. This CDR3 is built from 14 residues. CDR3: CASSQDDSWETQYF. The CDR3 DNA follows: TGTGCCAGCAGCCAAGATGATAGCTGGGAGACCCAGTACTTC.

This chain joins TRBV29-1 and TRBJ2-1; the match to TRBD2 covers 8 bases. The junction had 12 bases not matched to a gene; V was cut back by 6 bases and J by 5 bases. The length of the CDR3 is 15 residues. Looked up from germline, CDR1 is SQVTM and CDR2 is ANQGSEA. The CDR3 reads CSVLYSSGTNNEQFF. As DNA, the CDR3 is TGCAGCGTACTCTACAGTAGCGGGACTAACAATGAGCAGTTCTTC.

The chain recombines TRBV6-5 with TRBJ1-2; 7 bases match TRBD1. The V and J ends lost 6 bases and 3 bases, in that order; junction bases with no gene match: 4. The CDR3 sequence is 13 residues long. Germline V gene sequence: CDR1 MNHEY, CDR2 SVGAGI. The CDR3 is CASREDRYYGYTF. The CDR3 DNA sequence: TGTGCCAGCAGGGAGGACAGGTACTATGGCTACACCTTC.

This chain uses TRBV6-2 or TRBV6-3 with TRBJ2-5, with 7 bases fitting TRBD1. Germline CDR1 reads MNHEY; CDR2 reads SVGEGT. CDR3 length: 17 residues. The V gene end was trimmed by 0 bases and the J gene end by 2 bases; junction bases not matched to a gene: 9. The CDR3 protein is CASSYSRTGPPQETQYF. The DNA for the CDR3 is TGTGCCAGCAGTTACTCGAGGACAGGCCCCCCACAAGAGACCCAGTACTTC.

This chain connects TRBV20-1 to TRBJ2-5; possible D gene TRBD1, 6 bases. CDR1 is DFQATT, CDR2 SNEGSKA, per germline (reference sequence). Trimming shortened V by 2 bases and J by 3 bases, and 10 bases separated the two germline ends. CDR3 length equals 13 residues. CDR3 bases: TGCAGTGCTAGACCCTACAGGGAAGAGACCCAGTACTTC. Translating it yields CSARPYREETQYF.

The chain employs TRBV27 and TRBJ2-3; 7 bases match TRBD1. The CDR3 has 15 amino acids. Losses at the gene ends were 6 bases for V and 0 bases for J; bases not matched to a gene: 6. Germline CDR1 reads MNHEY; CDR2 reads SMNVEV (reference sequence). CDR3 loop: CASSFIQGSTDTQYF. CDR3 in DNA: TGTGCCAGCAGCTTCATACAGGGGAGCACAGATACGCAGTATTTT.

The V and J genes are TRBV30 and TRBJ2-1; no definite D call. CDR1 and CDR2 (germline): GTSNPN, SVGIG (reference sequence). The CDR3 consists of 10 residues. V lost 1 base and J lost 9, with 4 bases in between. The CDR3 nucleotides are TGTGCCTGGAGTGGTGGTGAGCAGTTCTTC. Translating gives CAWSGGEQFF.

This clonotype was recorded only once. CDR3 loop: CASNWDSDNEQFF. The CDR3 coding sequence is TGTGCCAGTAATTGGGACAGTGACAATGAGCAGTTCTTC. J is TRBJ2-1 and V is TRBV19, with 7 bases identical to TRBD1. This CDR3 is built from 13 residues. Germline V gene sequence: CDR1 LNHDA, CDR2 SQIVND (reference sequence). With V trimmed by 7 bases and J by 5 bases, 5 bases remained unmatched. The full variable domain, with the rest looked up from reference TRBV19 and TRBJ2-1, is DGGITQSPKYLFRKEGQNVTLSCEQNLNHDAMYWYRQDPGQGLRLIYYSQIVNDFQKGDIAEGYSVSREKKESFPLTVTSAQKNPTAFYLCASNWDSDNEQFFGPGTRLTVL.

This clonotype was counted a few times. The chain employs TRBV13 and TRBJ2-3; 7 nucleotides align to TRBD2. V shed 4 bases, J shed 13 bases, and the junction held 5 bases outside the gene matches. The CDR3 totals 11 residues. Germline CDR1 and CDR2: PRHDT and FYEKMQ (reference sequence). The CDR3 is CASSYGEGKYF. CDR3 bases: TGTGCCAGCAGCTACGGGGAGGGGAAGTATTTT.

V and J are TRBV7-2 and TRBJ1-3; D is possibly TRBD1 (6 bases). The CDR3 runs 16 residues. CDR1 and CDR2 from the germline V gene are SGHTA and FQGNSA. V was cut by 1 base and J by 0 bases, with 10 bases left in between. The CDR3 reads CASSLGAGVSGNTIYF. DNA for the CDR3: TGTGCCAGCAGCTTAGGGGCAGGGGTCTCTGGAAACACCATATATTTT.

Written as DNA, the CDR3 is TGTGCCAGCAGTCAACAGGGAATGAACACTGAAGCTTTCTTT. Translation gives CASSQQGMNTEAFF. The rearrangement links TRBV14 to TRBJ1-1, with TRBD1 as a possible D gene (6 bases). Germline V CDR1 and CDR2: SGHDN, FVKESK. Trimming took off 6 bases at V and 0 bases at J, with 11 bases between the two ends. The CDR3 extends over 14 amino acids.

This clonotype has just one count. The chain uses TRBV29-1 and TRBJ1-1; 12 bases map to TRBD1. The V gene's germline CDR1 is SQVTM and CDR2 ANQGSEA. Losses at the gene ends were 4 bases for V and 1 base for J; bases not matched to a gene: 1. This CDR3 region has 14 residues. The CDR3 sequence is CSVGGQGANTEAFF. The DNA of the CDR3 is TGCAGCGTTGGGGGACAGGGGGCGAACACTGAAGCTTTCTTT.

V and J are TRBV19 and TRBJ2-2, with a possible D match to TRBD2 (5 bases). V was trimmed by 8 bases and J by 3 bases, leaving 7 bases between them. The CDR3 is 12 residues long. The V gene's germline CDR1 is LNHDA and CDR2 SQIVND (reference sequence). CDR3 bases: TGTGCCAGTCCCGGGGACACCGGGGAGCTGTTTTTT. Its translation is CASPGDTGELFF.

V and J are TRBV6-5 and TRBJ2-1; 10 bases align to TRBD2. The V gene's germline CDR1 is MNHEY and CDR2 SVGAGI. V was pared by 6 bases and J by 9 bases, with 11 bases of the junction left unmatched. The CDR3 runs to 15 residues. CDR3 coding DNA: TGTGCCAGCAGCCGGACTAGCGGTCGACAGGGTGAGCAGTTCTTC. Translating it yields CASSRTSGRQGEQFF.

The V gene is TRBV29-1, the J gene TRBJ1-1; 11 bases match TRBD1. This CDR3 spans 13 amino acids. The V gene end was trimmed by 6 bases and the J gene end by 4 bases; junction bases not matched to a gene: 4. In germline, CDR1 is SQVTM, CDR2 ANQGSEA. The CDR3 sequence is CSVRDRGFTEAFF. The CDR3 bases are TGCAGCGTGAGGGACAGGGGGTTCACTGAAGCTTTCTTT.

This chain uses TRBV27 with TRBJ1-2; a possible D gene is TRBD1 (5 bases). The CDR3 consists of 15 residues. The V end was cut by 2 bases, the J end by 3 bases, with 13 bases between. The germline V gene has CDR1 MNHEY and CDR2 SMNVEV (reference sequence). The CDR3 DNA reads TGTGCCAGCAGTTTAAGGCGACAGACCGACTATGGCTACACCTTC. Its translation: CASSLRRQTDYGYTF.

This chain links TRBV10-2 with TRBJ1-1; D is uncertain. Trimming stripped 3 bases from V and 4 bases from J, with 15 bases between. Germline assignment: CDR1 WSHSY and CDR2 SAAADI. The CDR3 runs to 15 residues. In DNA, the CDR3 is TGCGCCAGCAGTGACGGTATTGTGGGGTTCACTGAAGCTTTCTTT. It translates to CASSDGIVGFTEAFF.

The chain uses TRBV5-6 and TRBJ1-2, with unresolved D. Trimming left V 0 bases short and J 2 bases short, with 11 bases between. The length of the CDR3 is 15 residues. Germline CDR1 and CDR2: SGHDT and YYEEEE. Here the CDR3 DNA reads TGTGCCAGCAGCTTGGGGGCGCGAGGGAACTATGGCTACACCTTC. The encoded protein is CASSLGARGNYGYTF.